This T cell receptor beta chain is from a study of T cells in localized non-small cell lung cancer. Study-wide findings and caveats: Uninvolved adjacent lung had higher T cell clonality than tumor and all other tissues. There was an association of higher blood T cell density with longer overall survival. Appearance in adjacent lung was seen for a median approximately 59 of the top 100 tumor clones.

This clone showed up just a few times. Antigen: not known. Trimming cost V 8 bases and J 3 bases, with 13 bases left between them. Per the germline V gene, CDR1 is MNHEY and CDR2 is SVGAGI. CDR3 length: 14 amino acids. This table comes from immunoSEQ multiplex PCR, and its TCRdb copy is limited to in-frame clones, with some not included. The table shows some 90,000 clones, with roughly 86% occurring only once. The rearrangement links TRBV6-5 to TRBJ2-2, with D possibly TRBD2 on 5 matching bases. The receptor was derived from a man between 40 and 70 years old with stage I squamous cell lung carcinoma. The sample here was peripheral blood, taken before any cancer treatment. CDR3 residues: CASGGLRDTGELFF. DNA of the CDR3: TGTGCCAGCGGAGGACTCCGGGACACCGGGGAGCTGTTTTTT.